This T cell receptor beta chain originates from a study of blood T cell repertoires in COVID-19. Across the study: Samples taken during acute and convalescent COVID-19 were collected in the United States, Italy and Spain. From T cells, B-cell-depleted T cells, or PBMCs came the material, which was cDNA or gDNA.

Trimming cost V 5 bases and J 5 bases; bases outside gene matches: 15. The CDR3 is 17 residues long. CDR1 LNHDA and CDR2 SQIVND come from the germline V gene (reference sequence). In the original processing: Nucleated cell counts were estimated from reference gene primer amplification. Measured with immunoSEQ multiplex PCR; TCRdb has only the in-frame clones, and not every one. V and J calls and clone size are given by that table; D and trimming were obtained from the DNA. This table has roughly 120,000 clones, 88% appearing once. This clone was observed once. The rearrangement joins TRBV19 to TRBJ2-7, with TRBD2 matching 10 bases. The sequenced material came from peripheral blood. This sequence was found in a woman in her 50s with acute or convalescent COVID-19. CDR3 protein: CASSHTPLAGPPNEQYF. Written as DNA, the CDR3 is TGTGCCAGTAGTCACACCCCACTAGCGGGGCCGCCCAACGAGCAGTACTTC.